Following are 24 T cell receptor beta chains from one sample sequenced in a study of identical twins. TCRdb reanalysed the 5' RACE reads using MiXCR and keeps one entry per CDR3 protein. The sample consists of hundreds of thousands of distinct CDR3 sequences, 15% to 20% of them appearing once. These data also featured in a second study, about T cells expressing NK-cell markers.

Sequenced input: PBMCs. Every receptor here comes from a woman aged 18-30 years in good health.

This clonotype was counted many times. V gene TRBV24-1 combines with J gene TRBJ2-1; 12 nucleotides align to TRBD2. The CDR3 totals 16 residues. With V trimmed by 5 bases and J by 10 bases, 11 bases remained unmatched. The germline CDR1 and CDR2 sequences are KGHDR and SFDVKD. CDR3 amino acids: CATSGTSGDWKGEQFF. The CDR3 DNA reads as TGTGCCACCAGTGGGACTAGCGGGGATTGGAAAGGGGAGCAGTTCTTC.

This chain uses TRBV18 with TRBJ2-3; D might be TRBD1 or TRBD2, each matching 6 bases. The CDR3 spans 15 residues. Deletions cut 3 bases from V and 2 bases from J, with 12 bases between. Germline CDR1 KGHSH, CDR2 LQKENI. CDR3: CASSPRRGDTDTQYF. CDR3 nucleotide sequence: TGTGCCAGCTCACCGCGGAGGGGGGACACAGATACGCAGTATTTT.

This clonotype was picked up a small number of times. The chain employs TRBV19 and TRBJ2-5, with D hard to call. CDR1 is LNHDA, CDR2 SQIVND, per germline (reference sequence). V dropped 3 bases and J dropped 5 bases, with 10 bases sitting between them. The CDR3 length is 13 residues. CDR3 residues: CASSIPPAETQYF. CDR3 sequence (DNA): TGTGCCAGTAGTATTCCCCCCGCCGAGACCCAGTACTTC.

The sample holds a few counts of this clonotype. The genes are TRBV20-1 and TRBJ2-7; D ambiguous. Between the trimmed V and J ends, which lost 4 bases and 2 bases, there was a span of 9 bases. The CDR3 has 12 amino acids. The germline V gene has CDR1 DFQATT and CDR2 SNEGSKA (reference sequence). The CDR3: CSAKGPTYEQYF. CDR3 in DNA: TGCAGTGCTAAAGGGCCTACCTACGAGCAGTACTTC.

This clonotype has more than one count but fewer than ten. CDR3 amino acids: CSARDSGLAGDTDTQYF. CDR3 sequence (DNA): TGCAGTGCTAGAGATTCTGGACTAGCGGGGGACACAGATACGCAGTATTTT. This chain connects TRBV20-1 to TRBJ2-3; 13 bases map to TRBD2. The CDR3 has 17 residues. The trim removed 0 bases at V and 2 bases at J, leaving 5 bases unmatched. The germline CDR1 and CDR2 sequences are DFQATT and SNEGSKA (reference sequence).

The chain carries TRBV5-1 and TRBJ2-2, with D perhaps matching TRBD1 (6 bases). Trimming took off 4 bases at V and 5 bases at J, with 12 bases between the two ends. The CDR3 totals 14 residues. CDR1 and CDR2 from the germline V gene are SGHRS and YFSETQ. The CDR3 here is CASSPVGTTGELFF. As DNA, the CDR3 is TGCGCCAGCAGCCCGGTCGGGACAACCGGGGAGCTGTTTTTT.

This clonotype showed up just a few times. This chain connects TRBV12-5 to TRBJ1-5; D gene ambiguous. Germline lookup yields CDR1 LGHNT and CDR2 FRNRAP. V lost 6 bases, J lost 6 bases, and 15 bases lay in between. The CDR3 covers 14 residues. CDR3 in amino acids: CASGPTWICQPQHF. The DNA of the CDR3 is TGTGCTAGTGGCCCGACCTGGATCTGTCAGCCCCAGCATTTT.

This clonotype was recorded a few times. This chain uses TRBV29-1 with TRBJ2-7; D uncertain. This CDR3 region has 11 residues. The ends were cut back, 4 bases at V and 3 bases at J, with 7 bases in the middle. Germline CDR1 reads SQVTM; CDR2 reads ANQGSEA. CDR3 DNA sequence: TGCAGCGTTGTGTCCCTCTACGAGCAGTACTTC. Protein: CSVVSLYEQYF.

This clonotype turned up a few times. The chain is built from TRBV7-2 and TRBJ2-5, with unresolved D. Germline CDR1 SGHTA, CDR2 FQGNSA. V lost 2 bases to trimming and J lost 1 base, with 17 bases between them. The length of the CDR3 is 17 residues. In DNA form, the CDR3 reads TGTGCCAGCAGCTTAAGAGGCCAGGCCCGGACCCAAGAGACCCAGTACTTC. Protein: CASSLRGQARTQETQYF.

This clonotype was observed a few times. The genes are TRBV19 and TRBJ1-2; 8 positions agree with TRBD1. The CDR3 is made up of 14 amino acids. CDR1 and CDR2 from the germline V gene are LNHDA and SQIVND (reference sequence). The junction had 9 bases not matched to a gene; V was cut back by 8 bases and J by 4 bases. CDR3 residues: CASSRSDRVYGYTF. CDR3 DNA sequence: TGTGCCAGTTCACGTTCGGACAGGGTCTATGGCTACACCTTC. The full variable domain, in which reference TRBV19 and TRBJ1-2 provide the parts outside the CDR3, is DGGITQSPKYLFRKEGQNVTLSCEQNLNHDAMYWYRQDPGQGLRLIYYSQIVNDFQKGDIAEGYSVSREKKESFPLTVTSAQKNPTAFYLCASSRSDRVYGYTFGSGTRLTVV.

The chain recombines TRBV12-3 or TRBV12-4 with TRBJ2-1; TRBD2 matches at 11 bases. The V and J ends lost 6 bases and 8 bases, in that order; junction bases with no gene match: 6. The CDR3 has 14 amino acids. CDR3 amino acids: CASRTSGSRDEQFF. CDR3 bases: TGTGCCAGCAGAACTAGCGGGAGTCGGGATGAGCAGTTCTTC.

The chain carries TRBV18 and TRBJ2-7; TRBD2 agrees at 8 bases. This CDR3 region has 15 residues. J was trimmed by 6 bases and V by 3 bases; bases with no gene match: 10. Germline CDR1 is KGHSH and CDR2 is LQKENI. This chain's CDR3 is CASSPAGLVFVEQYF. Here the CDR3 DNA reads TGTGCCAGCTCACCGGCGGGACTAGTTTTCGTCGAGCAGTACTTC.

The rearrangement links TRBV4-2 to TRBJ2-1; D tentatively fits TRBD1 or TRBD2 (5 bases each). Germline CDR1 is LGHNA and CDR2 is YNFKEQ. Trimming shortened V by 1 base and J by 8 bases, and 12 bases separated the two germline ends. This CDR3 contains 14 residues. CDR3 coding DNA: TGTGCCAGCAGCCAAGTGGTGGGGGAACATGAGCAGTTCTTC. Its translation is CASSQVVGEHEQFF.

The V and J genes are TRBV29-1 and TRBJ2-3; tentative D call: TRBD2 (5 bases). CDR3 length: 13 amino acids. Trimming stripped 2 bases from V and 6 bases from J, with 12 bases between. Per the germline V gene, CDR1 is SQVTM and CDR2 is ANQGSEA. CDR3 nucleotide sequence: TGCAGCGTTGAACTACCCGGGGTCGATACGCAGTATTTT. It specifies CSVELPGVDTQYF.

This chain uses TRBV9 with TRBJ2-2, with 8 bases lining up with TRBD2. With 1 base clipped from V and 5 bases from J, the junction kept 4 bases outside the gene matches. Germline lookup yields CDR1 SGDLS and CDR2 YYNGEE. This CDR3 comprises 15 residues. The CDR3: CASSVSGGQTGELFF. Written as DNA, the CDR3 is TGTGCCAGCAGCGTATCGGGGGGGCAAACCGGGGAGCTGTTTTTT.

V and J are TRBV12-3 or TRBV12-4 and TRBJ1-6, with D possibly matching TRBD1 (6 bases). Trimming removed 0 bases from V and 7 bases from J, with 10 bases in between. The CDR3 totals 15 residues. As DNA, the CDR3 is TGTGCCAGCAGTTTAGCGCGCCAGGGGAATTCACCCCTCCACTTT. Translated: CASSLARQGNSPLHF.

This clonotype has more than one count but fewer than ten. In nucleotides, the CDR3 is TGCAGTGCGGTGACTAGTTTCGCCCAGTACTTC. Translation gives CSAVTSFAQYF. This rearrangement joins TRBV20-1 to TRBJ2-5; tentatively, D is TRBD2 (6 bases). The germline V gene encodes CDR1 DFQATT and CDR2 SNEGSKA (reference sequence). V lost 6 bases and J 9 bases, leaving 14 bases between the germline ends. The CDR3 extends over 11 amino acids.

This clonotype was detected a few times. The chain recombines TRBV4-1 with TRBJ1-1, with D maybe TRBD1 (5 bases). The CDR3 totals 15 residues. The germline V gene encodes CDR1 MGHRA and CDR2 YSYEKL. Trimming pared 4 bases from V and 5 bases from J, leaving 17 bases between. The CDR3 reads CASSRGELTGTEAFF. The CDR3 DNA follows: TGCGCCAGCAGCCGGGGGGAGCTGACGGGGACTGAAGCTTTCTTT.

This clonotype was detected many times. The chain joins TRBV12-3 or TRBV12-4 to TRBJ2-7; TRBD2 might be the D (6 bases). This CDR3 is built from 15 residues. The V gene lost 3 bases and the J gene lost 0 bases, with 12 bases spanning the gap. In DNA, the CDR3 is TGTGCCAGCAGTTTGGCGCAGCGGGTCTCCTACGAGCAGTACTTC. It specifies CASSLAQRVSYEQYF.

This clonotype was counted between two and nine times. The chain uses TRBV30 and TRBJ2-2; a weak D match, TRBD1 (6 bases). This CDR3 has 14 amino acids. The germline V gene has CDR1 GTSNPN and CDR2 SVGIG (reference sequence). V was pared by 2 bases and J by 1 base, with 8 bases between. CDR3 nucleotides: TGTGCCTGGAGTCCGACAGGGAACACCGGGGAGCTGTTTTTT. It codes for CAWSPTGNTGELFF.

This clonotype was counted many times. The gene calls are TRBV20-1 and TRBJ2-1; D perhaps matches TRBD1 (6 bases). CDR1 and CDR2 (germline): DFQATT, SNEGSKA (reference sequence). The CDR3 runs 13 residues. As DNA, the CDR3 is TGCGTAGCCAGGGGCGGGTCCTACAATGAGCAGTTCTTC. Its protein product is CVARGGSYNEQFF.

The rearrangement links TRBV14 to TRBJ2-3; D not certain. V lost 4 bases and J lost 2, with 7 bases in between. The CDR3 spans 13 residues. Germline V gene data show CDR1 as SGHDN and CDR2 as FVKESK. CDR3 in DNA: TGTGCCAGCAGCCCTTACACCACAGATACGCAGTATTTT. This translates into CASSPYTTDTQYF.

In its sample, this clonotype was seen a few times. The chain uses TRBV20-1 and TRBJ2-2; D perhaps matches TRBD2 (6 bases). The V gene's germline CDR1 is DFQATT and CDR2 SNEGSKA (reference sequence). The CDR3 sequence is 14 residues long. V was pared by 2 bases and J by 7 bases, with 14 bases between. CDR3 bases: TGCAGTGCTAGACTCGGAGGGCAGGTCGGGGAGCTGTTTTTT. It codes for CSARLGGQVGELFF.

This chain uses TRBV10-1 with TRBJ2-1; 14 positions agree with TRBD2. CDR1 WNHNN and CDR2 SYGVQD come from the germline V gene (reference sequence). This CDR3 spans 19 amino acids. V shed 0 bases, J shed 0 bases, and the junction held 4 bases outside the gene matches. CDR3 nucleotide sequence: TGCGCCAGCAGTGAGTCGAGACTAGCGGGAGGGCCCTCCTACAATGAGCAGTTCTTC. Translating it yields CASSESRLAGGPSYNEQFF.